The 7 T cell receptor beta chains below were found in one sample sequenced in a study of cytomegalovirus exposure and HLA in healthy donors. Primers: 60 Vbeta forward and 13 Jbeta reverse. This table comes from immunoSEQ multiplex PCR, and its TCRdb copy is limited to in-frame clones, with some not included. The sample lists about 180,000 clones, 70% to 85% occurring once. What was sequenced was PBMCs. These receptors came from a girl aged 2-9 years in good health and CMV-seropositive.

This CDR3 is CAWSVKGGLATQYF. CDR3 nucleotide sequence: TGTGCCTGGAGTGTAAAAGGGGGACTAGCGACGCAGTATTTT. The chain links TRBV30 to TRBJ2-3; TRBD2 matches 10 bases. The CDR3 runs to 14 residues. Germline CDR1 and CDR2: GTSNPN and SVGIG (reference sequence). V lost 0 bases to trimming and J lost 9 bases; unmatched junction nucleotides: 6. Variable domain in full (rest from reference TRBV30 and TRBJ2-3): SQTIHQWPATLVQPVGSPLSLECTVEGTSNPNLYWYRQAAGRGLQLLFYSVGIGQISSEVPQNLSASRPQDRQFILSSKKLLLSDSGFYLCAWSVKGGLATQYFGPGTRLTVL.

CDR3 bases: TGTGCCAGCAGCTTTTATCCAACCCTCAGAATCCAAGAGACCCAGTACTTC. The encoded protein is CASSFYPTLRIQETQYF. The V and J genes are TRBV5-4 and TRBJ2-5, with D hard to call. Germline V gene sequence: CDR1 SGHNT, CDR2 YYREEE (reference sequence). The CDR3 length is 17 residues. The V end was cut by 2 bases, the J end by 1 base, with 18 bases between.

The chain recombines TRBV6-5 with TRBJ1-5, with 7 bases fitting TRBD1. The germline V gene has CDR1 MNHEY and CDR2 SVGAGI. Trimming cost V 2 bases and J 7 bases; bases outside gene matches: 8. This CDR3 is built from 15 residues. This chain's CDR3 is CASSYRQGGNQPQHF. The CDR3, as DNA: TGTGCCAGCAGTTACAGGCAGGGGGGTAACCAGCCCCAGCATTTT.

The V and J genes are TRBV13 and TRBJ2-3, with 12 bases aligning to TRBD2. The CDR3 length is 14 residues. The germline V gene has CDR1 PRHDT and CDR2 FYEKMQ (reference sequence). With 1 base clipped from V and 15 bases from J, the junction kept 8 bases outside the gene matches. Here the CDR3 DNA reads TGTGCCAGCAGCTTAGCCCCACTAGCGGGAGGTGTCTATTTT. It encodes CASSLAPLAGGVYF.

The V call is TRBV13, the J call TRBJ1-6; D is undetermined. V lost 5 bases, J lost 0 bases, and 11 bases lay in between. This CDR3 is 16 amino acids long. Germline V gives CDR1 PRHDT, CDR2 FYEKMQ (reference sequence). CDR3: CASSPLLSSYNSPLHF. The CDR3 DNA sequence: TGTGCCAGCAGCCCGCTCCTAAGCTCCTATAATTCACCCCTCCACTTT.

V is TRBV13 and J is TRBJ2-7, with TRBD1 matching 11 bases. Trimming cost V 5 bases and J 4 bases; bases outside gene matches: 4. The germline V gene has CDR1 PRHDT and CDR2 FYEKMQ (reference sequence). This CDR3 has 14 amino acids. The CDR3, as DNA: TGTGCCAGCAGCCTCCGGGACAGGGGGTACGAGCAGTACTTC. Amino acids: CASSLRDRGYEQYF.

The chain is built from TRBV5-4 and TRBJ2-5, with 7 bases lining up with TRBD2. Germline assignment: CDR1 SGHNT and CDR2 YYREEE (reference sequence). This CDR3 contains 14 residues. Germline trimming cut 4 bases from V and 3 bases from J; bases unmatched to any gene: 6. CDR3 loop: CASSPGLPEETQYF. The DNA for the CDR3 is TGTGCCAGCAGCCCGGGACTACCGGAAGAGACCCAGTACTTC.